This note documents a single T cell receptor (beta chain) sequence. Its target is not known. These data belong to a study of shared clonotypes between healthy human individuals. Clones were sequenced by immunoSEQ multiplex PCR, and TCRdb holds only the in-frame ones, with some missing. The repertoire includes more than 550,000 clones, 92% of them detected once, and 24% sits in the top ten. The germline V and J ends were trimmed by 4 bases and 6 bases, with 19 bases remaining between them. CDR3 length: 15 residues. Per germline, CDR1 SQVTM and CDR2 ANQGSEA. CD8 cells classed as naive were CD45RO-negative and positively selected for CCR7, excluding terminally differentiated effector memory CD45RA+ cells. HIV-negative, healthy adults without recent acute infections or vaccinations were the donors. Findings and caveats of the study: Specimens sampled were limited to blood, with tissue repertoires likely differing. Naive CD4 clonotype sharing across a few donors was about 5%.

V is TRBV29-1 and J is TRBJ2-1; D may be TRBD2 (6 bases). This receptor was identified in a man aged 25 to 40 in good health. Sequencing input: naive CD8+ T cells sorted from blood. CDR3 region: CSVVGGPIWANEQFF. Here the CDR3 DNA reads TGCAGCGTTGTGGGGGGACCGATTTGGGCCAATGAGCAGTTCTTC.